Sequencing of this T cell receptor (beta chain) was carried out in a study of blood T cells in healthy people across ages. A sample-barcoded 5' primer and a J-beta primer mix were used in a second PCR of roughly 7 to 11 cycles. TCRdb reprocessed the 5' RACE reads via MiXCR and lists one record per CDR3 protein. The sample has fewer than 2 million distinct CDR3 sequences, around 40% seen once. This TCR came from a human donor in good health. The sample consisted of blood.

The DNA for the CDR3 is TGCGCCAGCAGCTTGGCTCCCAGCGACGTAGATGAGCAGTTCTTC. Translating gives CASSLAPSDVDEQFF. This chain uses TRBV5-1 with TRBJ2-1, with D hard to call. The CDR3 is 15 amino acids. From germline, CDR1 is SGHRS and CDR2 YFSETQ. Trimming removed 0 bases from V and 8 bases from J, with 15 bases in between.